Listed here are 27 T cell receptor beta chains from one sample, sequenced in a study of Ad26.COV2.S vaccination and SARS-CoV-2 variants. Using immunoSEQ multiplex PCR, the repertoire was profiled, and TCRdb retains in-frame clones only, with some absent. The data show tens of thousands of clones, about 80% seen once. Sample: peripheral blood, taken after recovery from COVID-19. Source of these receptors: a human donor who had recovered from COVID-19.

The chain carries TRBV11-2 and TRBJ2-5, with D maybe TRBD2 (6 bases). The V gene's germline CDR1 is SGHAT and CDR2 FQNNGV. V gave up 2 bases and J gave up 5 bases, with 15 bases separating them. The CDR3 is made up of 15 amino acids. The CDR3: CASSLSIPEGETQYF. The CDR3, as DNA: TGTGCCAGCAGCTTATCCATTCCGGAGGGGGAGACCCAGTACTTC. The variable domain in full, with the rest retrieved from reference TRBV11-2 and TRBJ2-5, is EAGVAQSPRYKIIEKRQSVAFWCNPISGHATLYWYQQILGQGPKLLIQFQNNGVVDDSQLPKDRFSAERLKGVDSTLKIQPAKLEDSAVYLCASSLSIPEGETQYFGPGTRLLVL.

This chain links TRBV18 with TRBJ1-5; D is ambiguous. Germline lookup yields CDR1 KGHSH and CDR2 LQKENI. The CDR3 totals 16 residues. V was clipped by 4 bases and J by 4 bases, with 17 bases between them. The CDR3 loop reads CASSRRGTDINQPQHF. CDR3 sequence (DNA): TGTGCCAGCTCACGGCGAGGTACAGATATTAATCAGCCCCAGCATTTT.

The CDR3 region has the DNA TGTGCCAGCAGCTTATTTGCGGTAGGCACTGAAGCTTTCTTT. As protein: CASSLFAVGTEAFF. This chain joins TRBV7-9 and TRBJ1-1; D remains unclear. Trimming stripped 2 bases from V and 4 bases from J, with 11 bases between. Germline V gene lookup returns CDR1 SEHNR and CDR2 FQNEAQ (reference sequence). The CDR3 consists of 14 residues.

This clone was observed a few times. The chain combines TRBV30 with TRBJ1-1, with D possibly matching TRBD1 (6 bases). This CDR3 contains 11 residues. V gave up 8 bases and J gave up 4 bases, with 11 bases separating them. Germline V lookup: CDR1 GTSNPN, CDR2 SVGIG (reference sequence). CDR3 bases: TGTGCCCTGGGCAGGGGCACTGAAGCTTTCTTT. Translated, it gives CALGRGTEAFF.

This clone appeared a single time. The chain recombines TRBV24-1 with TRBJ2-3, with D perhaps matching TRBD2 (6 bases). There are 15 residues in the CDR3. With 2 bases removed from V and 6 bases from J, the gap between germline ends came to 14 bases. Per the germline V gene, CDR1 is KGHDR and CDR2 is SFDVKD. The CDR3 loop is CATSDYLAGLDTQYF. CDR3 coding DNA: TGTGCCACCAGTGATTACCTTGCGGGACTTGATACGCAGTATTTT.

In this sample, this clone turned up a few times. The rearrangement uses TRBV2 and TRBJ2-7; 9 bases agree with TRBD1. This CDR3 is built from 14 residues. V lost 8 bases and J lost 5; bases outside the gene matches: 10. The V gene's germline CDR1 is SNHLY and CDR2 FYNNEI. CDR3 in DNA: TGTGCCAGCGACCGAAACAGGGGGCAGAACGAGCAGTACTTC. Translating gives CASDRNRGQNEQYF.

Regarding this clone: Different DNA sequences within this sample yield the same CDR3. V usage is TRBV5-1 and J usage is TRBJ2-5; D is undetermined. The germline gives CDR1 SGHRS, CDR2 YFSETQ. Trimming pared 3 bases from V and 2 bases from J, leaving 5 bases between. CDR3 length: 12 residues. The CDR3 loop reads CASSSNQETQYF. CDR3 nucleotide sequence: TGCGCCAGCAGCTCCAATCAAGAGACCCAGTACTTC.

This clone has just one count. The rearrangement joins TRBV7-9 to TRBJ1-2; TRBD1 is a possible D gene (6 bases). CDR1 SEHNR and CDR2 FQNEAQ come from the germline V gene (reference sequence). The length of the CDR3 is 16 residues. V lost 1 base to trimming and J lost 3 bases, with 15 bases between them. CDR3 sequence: CASSLELGASDYGYTF. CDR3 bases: TGTGCCAGCAGCTTAGAGCTGGGGGCATCAGACTATGGCTACACCTTC.

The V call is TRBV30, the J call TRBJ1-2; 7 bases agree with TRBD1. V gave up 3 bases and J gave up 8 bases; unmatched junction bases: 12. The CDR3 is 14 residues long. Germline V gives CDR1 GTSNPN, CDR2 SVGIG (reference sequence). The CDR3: CAWRATGVKDGYTF. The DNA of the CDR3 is TGTGCCTGGAGGGCTACAGGGGTTAAGGACGGCTACACCTTC. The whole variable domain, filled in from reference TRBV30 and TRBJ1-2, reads SQTIHQWPATLVQPVGSPLSLECTVEGTSNPNLYWYRQAAGRGLQLLFYSVGIGQISSEVPQNLSASRPQDRQFILSSKKLLLSDSGFYLCAWRATGVKDGYTFGSGTRLTVV.

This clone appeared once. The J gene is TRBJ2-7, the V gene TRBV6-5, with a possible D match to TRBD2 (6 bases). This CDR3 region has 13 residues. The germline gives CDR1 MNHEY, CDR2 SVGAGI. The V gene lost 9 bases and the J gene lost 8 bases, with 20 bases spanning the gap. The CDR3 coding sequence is TGTGCCAGGGGAGGCGAGGTCCCTAGGAAGCAGTACGTC. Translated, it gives CARGGEVPRKQYV.

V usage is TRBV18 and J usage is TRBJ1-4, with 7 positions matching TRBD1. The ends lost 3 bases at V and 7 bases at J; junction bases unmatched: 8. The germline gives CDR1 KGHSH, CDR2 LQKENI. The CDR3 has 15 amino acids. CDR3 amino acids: CASSPVNRGGEKLFF. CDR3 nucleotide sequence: TGTGCCAGCTCACCGGTAAACAGGGGAGGTGAAAAACTGTTTTTT.

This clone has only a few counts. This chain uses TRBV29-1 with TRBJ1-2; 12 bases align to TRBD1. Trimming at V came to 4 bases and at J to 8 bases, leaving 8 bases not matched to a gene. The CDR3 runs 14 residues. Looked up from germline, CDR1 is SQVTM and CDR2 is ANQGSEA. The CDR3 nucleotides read TGCAGCGTTGCCTTGGGACAGGGGGCAGGGGGCTACACCTTC. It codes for CSVALGQGAGGYTF.

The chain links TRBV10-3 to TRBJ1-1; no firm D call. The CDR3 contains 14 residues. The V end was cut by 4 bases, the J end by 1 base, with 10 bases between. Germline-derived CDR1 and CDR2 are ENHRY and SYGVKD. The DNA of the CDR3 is TGTGCCATCAGTGTCGGGCAGACGAACACTGAAGCTTTCTTT. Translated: CAISVGQTNTEAFF.

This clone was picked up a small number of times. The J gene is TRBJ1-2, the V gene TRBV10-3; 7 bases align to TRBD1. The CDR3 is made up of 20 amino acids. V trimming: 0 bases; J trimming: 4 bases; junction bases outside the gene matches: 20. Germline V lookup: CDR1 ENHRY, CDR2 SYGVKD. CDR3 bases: TGTGCCATCAGTGAGTCTCTCCCGGGGCAGGGGGGGACCCTCGCCTATGGCTACACCTTC. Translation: CAISESLPGQGGTLAYGYTF.

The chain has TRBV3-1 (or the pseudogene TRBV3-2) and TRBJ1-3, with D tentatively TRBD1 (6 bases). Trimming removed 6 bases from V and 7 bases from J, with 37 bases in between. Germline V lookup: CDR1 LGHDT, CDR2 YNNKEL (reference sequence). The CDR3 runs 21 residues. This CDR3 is CASRGIGDTLGGGKGPNTIYF. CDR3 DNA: TGTGCCAGCAGAGGGATAGGGGACACGTTAGGCGGAGGAAAAGGGCCGAACACCATATATTTT.

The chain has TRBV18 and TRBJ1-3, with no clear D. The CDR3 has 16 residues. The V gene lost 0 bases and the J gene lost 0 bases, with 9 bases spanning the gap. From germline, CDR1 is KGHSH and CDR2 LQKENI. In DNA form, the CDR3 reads TGTGCCAGCTCACCACCGTGGGCCCTCTCTGGAAACACCATATATTTT. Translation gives CASSPPWALSGNTIYF. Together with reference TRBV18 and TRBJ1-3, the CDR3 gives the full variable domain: NAGVMQNPRHLVRRRGQEARLRCSPMKGHSHVYWYRQLPEEGLKFMVYLQKENIIDESGMPKERFSAEFPKEGPSILRIQQVVRGDSAAYFCASSPPWALSGNTIYFGEGSWLTVV.

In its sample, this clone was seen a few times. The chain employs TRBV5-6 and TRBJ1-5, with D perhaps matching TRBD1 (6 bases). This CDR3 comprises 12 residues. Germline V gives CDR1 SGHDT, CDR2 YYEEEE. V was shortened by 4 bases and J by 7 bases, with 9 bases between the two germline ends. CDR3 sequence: CASSLRGQPQHF. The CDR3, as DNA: TGTGCCAGCAGCCTCAGGGGCCAGCCCCAGCATTTT.

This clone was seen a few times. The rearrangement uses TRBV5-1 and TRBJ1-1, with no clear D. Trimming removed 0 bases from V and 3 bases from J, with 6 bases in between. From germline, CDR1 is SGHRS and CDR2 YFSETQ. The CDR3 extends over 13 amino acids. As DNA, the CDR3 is TGCGCCAGCAGCTTGGAGGCTTACACTGAAGCTTTCTTT. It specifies CASSLEAYTEAFF.

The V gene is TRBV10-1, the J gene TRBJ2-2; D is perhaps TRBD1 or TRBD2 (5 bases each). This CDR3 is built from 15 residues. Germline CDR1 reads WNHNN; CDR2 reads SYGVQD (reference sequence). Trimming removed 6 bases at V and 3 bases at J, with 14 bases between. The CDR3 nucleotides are TGCGCCAGCAGCACAGCGGACACTGACACCGGGGAGCTGTTTTTT. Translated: CASSTADTDTGELFF.

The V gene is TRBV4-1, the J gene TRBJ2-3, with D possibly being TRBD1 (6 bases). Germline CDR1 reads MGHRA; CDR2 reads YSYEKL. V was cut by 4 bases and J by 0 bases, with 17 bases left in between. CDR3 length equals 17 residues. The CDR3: CASSRRTGTWSTDTQYF. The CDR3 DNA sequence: TGCGCCAGCAGCCGCCGAACAGGGACGTGGAGCACAGATACGCAGTATTTT.

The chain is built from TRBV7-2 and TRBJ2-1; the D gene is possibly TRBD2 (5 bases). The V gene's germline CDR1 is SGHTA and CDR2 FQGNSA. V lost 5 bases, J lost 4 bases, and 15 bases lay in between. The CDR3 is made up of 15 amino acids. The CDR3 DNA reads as TGTGCCAGCAGCCCCAACAGCGGCCAATACAATGAGCAGTTCTTC. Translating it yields CASSPNSGQYNEQFF.

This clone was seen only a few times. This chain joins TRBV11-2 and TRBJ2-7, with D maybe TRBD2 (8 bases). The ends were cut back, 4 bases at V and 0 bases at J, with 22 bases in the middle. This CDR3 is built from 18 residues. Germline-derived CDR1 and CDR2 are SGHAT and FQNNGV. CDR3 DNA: TGTGCCAGCAGCTCCCAGGGGGGGCGGGAGGTAGACTCCTACGAGCAGTACTTC. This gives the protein CASSSQGGREVDSYEQYF.

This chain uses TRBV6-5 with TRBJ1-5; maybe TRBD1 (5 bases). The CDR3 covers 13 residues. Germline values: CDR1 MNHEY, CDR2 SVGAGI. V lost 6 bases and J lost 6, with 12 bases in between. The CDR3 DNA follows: TGTGCCAGCAGAGAGTGGGGGAGTCAGCCCCAGCATTTT. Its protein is CASREWGSQPQHF.

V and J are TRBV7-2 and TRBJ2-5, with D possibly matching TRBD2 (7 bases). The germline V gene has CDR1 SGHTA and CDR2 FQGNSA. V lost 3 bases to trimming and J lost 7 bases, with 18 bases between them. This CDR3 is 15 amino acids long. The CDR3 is CASSLTGGLGGTQYF. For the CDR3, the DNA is TGTGCCAGCAGCTTGACGGGAGGCTTAGGGGGGACCCAGTACTTC.

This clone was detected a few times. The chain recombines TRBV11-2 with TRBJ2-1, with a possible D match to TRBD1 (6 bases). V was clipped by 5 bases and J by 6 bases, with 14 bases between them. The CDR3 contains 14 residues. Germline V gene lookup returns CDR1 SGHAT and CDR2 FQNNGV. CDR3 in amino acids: CASSDPTGPNEQFF. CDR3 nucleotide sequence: TGTGCCAGCAGCGACCCGACAGGACCCAATGAGCAGTTCTTC.

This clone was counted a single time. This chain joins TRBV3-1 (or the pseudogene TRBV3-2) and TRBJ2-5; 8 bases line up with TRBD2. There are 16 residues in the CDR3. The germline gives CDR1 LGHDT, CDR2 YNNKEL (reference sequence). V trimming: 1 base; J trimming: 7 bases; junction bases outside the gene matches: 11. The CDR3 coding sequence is TGTGCCAGCAGCCAAGTAGCGGGGCGCGTTGAAGCGACCCAGTACTTC. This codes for CASSQVAGRVEATQYF.

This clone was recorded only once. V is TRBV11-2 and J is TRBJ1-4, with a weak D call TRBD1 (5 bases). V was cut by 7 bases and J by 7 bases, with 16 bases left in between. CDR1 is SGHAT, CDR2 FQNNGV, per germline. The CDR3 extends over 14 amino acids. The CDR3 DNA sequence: TGTGCCAGCACCCTGGAGGCAGGGAGTGAAAAACTGTTTTTT. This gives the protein CASTLEAGSEKLFF. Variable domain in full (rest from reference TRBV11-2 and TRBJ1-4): EAGVAQSPRYKIIEKRQSVAFWCNPISGHATLYWYQQILGQGPKLLIQFQNNGVVDDSQLPKDRFSAERLKGVDSTLKIQPAKLEDSAVYLCASTLEAGSEKLFFGSGTQLSVL.